Included here is one T cell receptor (beta chain) sequence, with context. Its antigen has not been determined. The germline gene is not matched at one end of the junction; a read error may be the cause. The germline V gene (reference sequence) supplies CDR1 SEHNR and CDR2 FQNEAQ. Spanning cysteine to phenylalanine, the CDR3 consists of 16 amino acids. Only CDR3 DNA remains: 48 bases, in frame from the first base. The data stem from a study of T cell responses to AZD1222 COVID-19 vaccine (dated by TCRdb to about 2021). About the full investigation: A total of 233 trial participants underwent TCR sequencing, of whom 207 received two doses of AZD1222 and about 25 received two doses of the MenACWY control vaccine. Trial participants were enrolled by age into subgroups of 18-55, 56-69 and 70-plus years, and about 150, 27 and 61 TCR-sequenced participants, respectively, were included in these subgroups.

Findings and caveats that apply to the study as a whole: Only a handful of AZD1222 recipients were SARS-CoV-2 seropositive at baseline, limiting conclusions about previously exposed vaccinees. Most participants were white British and females outnumbered males, and the authors suggested that clonal diversity may have been underestimated. Reportedly, close to half of the unique spike-specific TCRs recognized epitopes lying outside the regions that are mutated in the B.1.351 and B.1.1.7 variants. Because no day 14 peak-response samples were available, the repertoires could be characterized only after the peak T cell response. In the small 56-69-year group, the increase in depth fell short of significance, most likely because of low power. The vaccine-associated CD4 TCRs covered the entire spike protein, and the dominant responses fell in regions 160-218 and 743-854. After two AZD1222 doses, spike-specific TCR breadth and depth were significantly higher than at day 0 and than in MenACWY recipients.

This specimen's time point label, per the study, means: about 28 days (+/-7) after the second vaccine dose. AZD1222 recipients with second doses at about 4 weeks or about 12 weeks were pooled, because spike-specific TCR depth and breadth did not differ between schedules. Vaccinee samples were obtained from the UK trials COV001 and COV002, which included a single-blind randomized controlled phase 2/3 trial of AZD1222 (ChAdOx1 nCoV-19) in healthy adults. Trial participant PBMC samples were collected at day 0 and day 28 after the second dose for TCRbeta chain sequencing. The CDR3 regions of human TCRbeta chains were subjected to immunosequencing. Processing in the source paper ran as follows. TCRs in the repertoires were matched against a reference library of SARS-CoV-2-specific TCRs that had been generated with the MIRA antigen-specificity platform. Breadth was defined as the fraction of unique TCRs that were SARS-CoV-2-associated, and depth was defined as the fraction of total T cells that were SARS-CoV-2-associated. Using the MIRA data, each spike-specific TCR was mapped to the spike region that the TCR reacts to and placed in a CD4 or CD8 class. Log10-transformed breadth and depth values were compared by one-way ANOVA with Sidak's multiple comparisons tests. In TCRdb, the immuneACCESS table is reduced to in-frame sequences with V and J assigned. These tables do not hold every clone; where another copy was compared, an unresolved V gene accounts for under half, and the others remain unexplained. V, J and clone size reflect that table, while D and trimming were determined from the DNA. This sample holds tens of thousands of clones; around 80% were observed only once. The ten largest account for approximately 24% of the sample.

Sequenced here: peripheral blood, sampled 28 days after the second AZD1222 dose. The clonotype originates from an adult who received the AZD1222 COVID-19 vaccine. The chain employs TRBV7-9 and TRBJ1-2; 7 central nucleotides agree with TRBD1. The CDR3 is CAGSSGQEALGYGYTF. DNA sequence: TGTGCCGGCAGCTCCGGACAGGAGGCCTTGGGATATGGCTACACCTTC. The entire variable domain, with the stretches around the CDR3 drawn from the reference TRBV7-9 and TRBJ1-2 proteins, is DTGVSQNPRHKITKRGQNVTFRCDPISEHNRLYWYRQTLGQGPEFLTYFQNEAQLEKSRLLSDRFSAERPKGSFSTLEIQRTEQGDSAMYLCAGSSGQEALGYGYTFGSGTRLTVV.